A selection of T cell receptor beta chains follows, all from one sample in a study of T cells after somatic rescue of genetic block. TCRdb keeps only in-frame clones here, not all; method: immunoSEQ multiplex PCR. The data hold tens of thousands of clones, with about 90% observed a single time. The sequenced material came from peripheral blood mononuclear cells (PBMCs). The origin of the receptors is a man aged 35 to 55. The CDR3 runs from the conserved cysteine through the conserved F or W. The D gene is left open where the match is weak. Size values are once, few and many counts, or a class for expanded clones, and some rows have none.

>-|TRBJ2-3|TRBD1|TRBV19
CASTLTPGQGTDTQYF
TGTGCCAGTACTCTCACTCCGGGACAGGGGACAGATACGCAGTATTTT
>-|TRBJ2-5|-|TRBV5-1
CASSLASEGQTQYF
TGCGCCAGCAGCTTGGCCAGTGAGGGGCAGACCCAGTACTTC
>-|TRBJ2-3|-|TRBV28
CASSLTGVDTQYF
TGTGCCAGCAGCCTGACGGGCGTAGATACGCAGTATTTT
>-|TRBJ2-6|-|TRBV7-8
CASSLGQPSGANVLTF
TGTGCCAGCAGCTTAGGGCAGCCCTCTGGGGCCAACGTCCTGACTTTC
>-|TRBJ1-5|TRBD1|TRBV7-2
CASSLNQGVGQPQHF
TGTGCCAGCAGCTTAAACCAGGGGGTCGGGCAGCCCCAGCATTTT
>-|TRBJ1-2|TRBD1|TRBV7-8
CASSFRQGVNYGYTF
TGTGCCAGCAGCTTCAGACAGGGGGTTAACTATGGCTACACCTTC
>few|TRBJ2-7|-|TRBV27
CASIPPFADSSYEQYF
TGTGCCAGCATACCTCCCTTCGCGGATAGCTCCTACGAGCAGTACTTC
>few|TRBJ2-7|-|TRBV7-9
CASTGDSGRSSYEQYF
TGTGCCAGCACAGGGGATTCGGGGCGGAGCTCCTACGAGCAGTACTTC
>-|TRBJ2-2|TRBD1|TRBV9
CASSAGTAFTGELFF
TGTGCCAGCAGTGCCGGGACAGCCTTCACCGGGGAGCTGTTTTTT
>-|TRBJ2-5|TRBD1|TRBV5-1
CASSFGWGQVYQETQYF
TGCGCCAGCAGCTTTGGTTGGGGACAGGTTTACCAAGAGACCCAGTACTTC
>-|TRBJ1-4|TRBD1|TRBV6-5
CASSYLSRDSEKLFF
TGTGCCAGCAGTTACTTATCCCGGGACAGCGAAAAACTGTTTTTT
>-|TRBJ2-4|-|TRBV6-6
CASSPPNPRDIQYF
TGTGCCAGCAGCCCGCCGAACCCCAGGGACATTCAGTACTTC
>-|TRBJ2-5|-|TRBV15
CATSRSRGPRETQYF
TGTGCCACCAGCAGAAGCCGGGGCCCCCGGGAGACCCAGTACTTC
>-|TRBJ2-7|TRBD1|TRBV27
CASSSRQGGPYEQYF
TGTGCCAGCAGTTCCCGACAGGGCGGACCTTACGAGCAGTACTTC
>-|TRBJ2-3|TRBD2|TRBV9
CASSVGEGLGTQYF
TGTGCCAGCAGCGTAGGGGAGGGCCTAGGTACGCAGTATTTT
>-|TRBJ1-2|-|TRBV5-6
CASSGQGQGTPYGYTF
TGTGCCAGCAGCGGGCAGGGACAAGGAACCCCCTATGGCTACACCTTC
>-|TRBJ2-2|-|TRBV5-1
CASSFEYSINTGELFF
TGCGCCAGCAGCTTCGAGTACAGCATTAACACCGGGGAGCTGTTTTTT
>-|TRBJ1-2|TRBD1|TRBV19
CASRARTGDYGYTF
TGTGCCAGTAGGGCACGGACAGGGGACTATGGCTACACCTTC
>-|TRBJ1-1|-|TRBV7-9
CASSLRTAEAFF
TGTGCCAGCAGCTTAAGGACGGCTGAAGCTTTCTTT
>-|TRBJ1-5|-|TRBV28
CASSLRRGWNQPQHF
TGTGCCAGCAGTTTGCGTCGGGGCTGGAATCAGCCCCAGCATTTT
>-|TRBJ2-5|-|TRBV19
CASSTAGRQETQYF
TGTGCCAGTAGTACGGCAGGGCGTCAAGAGACCCAGTACTTC
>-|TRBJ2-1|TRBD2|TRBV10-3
CAISESTSGGSGNEQFF
TGTGCCATCAGTGAGTCGACTAGCGGGGGATCTGGCAATGAGCAGTTCTTC
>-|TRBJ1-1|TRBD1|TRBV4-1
CASSQASTGGWTEAFF
TGCGCCAGCAGCCAAGCAAGTACAGGGGGATGGACTGAAGCTTTCTTT
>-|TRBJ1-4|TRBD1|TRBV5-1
CASSLGQGGEKLFF
TGCGCCAGCAGCTTGGGACAGGGGGGAGAAAAACTGTTTTTT
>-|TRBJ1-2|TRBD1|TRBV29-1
CSVQLSRGTGGFGGYTF
TGCAGCGTCCAATTAAGCCGGGGGACAGGGGGCTTCGGTGGCTACACCTTC